This paragraph reports one T cell receptor (beta chain). This record belongs to a study of shared clonotypes between healthy human individuals. Splitting the CD4+ cells yielded a CD45RA+ naive subset and a CD45RA-negative memory subset. The CDR3 sequence is 15 residues long. Germline-derived CDR1 and CDR2 are MDHEN and SYDVKM. Trimming removed 4 bases from V and 8 bases from J; junction bases left unmatched: 12. Sequenced by immunoSEQ multiplex PCR; TCRdb stores in-frame clones only, minus some. The sample shows millions of clones, 80% to 95% of them seen only once. The sample was naive CD4+ T cells from PBMCs. Subset specified: CD45RA+ positively selected. The rearrangement uses TRBV28 and TRBJ1-2, with TRBD1 identical over 8 bases. This clonotype was sampled from a man younger than 35 in good health. Some clones in this sample may be carry-over from other donors' samples. CDR3 sequence (DNA): TGTGCCAGCAGTTACAAAACAGGGGGGAAACGGGGCTACACCTTC. Amino acids: CASSYKTGGKRGYTF.